The T cell receptor (beta chain) described here comes from a study of control samples from healthy donors and cancer patients. Germline V lookup: CDR1 SGHNT, CDR2 YYREEE (reference sequence). The CDR3 covers 14 residues. V lost 4 bases and J lost 4, with 14 bases in between. Profiling relied on immunoSEQ multiplex PCR, and the TCRdb table lists in-frame clones only, not all of them. The sample consists of about 79,000 clones, roughly 93% of them appearing once. The chain carries TRBV5-4 and TRBJ2-5; no reliable D call. The TCR sequence derives from a woman aged 40 to 50 with lung cancer. Sequences were obtained from PBMCs. DNA of the CDR3: TGTGCCAGCAGCCCAGTGGGTAGTAGAGAGACCCAGTACTTC. Its translation is CASSPVGSRETQYF.